This T cell receptor (beta chain) was sequenced for a study of control samples from healthy donors and cancer patients. The method was immunoSEQ multiplex PCR; TCRdb's version includes in-frame clones alone and lacks a portion of them. The data hold about 75,000 clones, with 84% observed a single time. V gave up 0 bases and J gave up 10 bases, with 8 bases separating them. Germline CDR1 and CDR2: SGHRS and YFSETQ. This CDR3 spans 12 amino acids. The chain uses TRBV5-1 and TRBJ2-1, with a possible D match to TRBD1 (5 bases). The sequence came from a man aged 45-65 years in good health. The specimen sequenced was blood. CDR3 region: CASSLETDEQFF. CDR3 sequence (DNA): TGCGCCAGCAGCTTGGAGACAGACGAGCAGTTCTTC.